A single sample is the source of the 26 T cell receptor beta chains below, sequenced in a study of cytomegalovirus exposure and HLA in healthy donors. The PCR used 60 Vbeta and 13 Jbeta primers. Profiled with immunoSEQ multiplex PCR; TCRdb holds only in-frame clones, not every one. The sample holds hundreds of thousands of clones, more than 60% seen once. What was sequenced was PBMCs. Every receptor here comes from a girl aged 2 to 9 in good health and CMV-seronegative.

The V gene is TRBV27, the J gene TRBJ2-2; D may be TRBD1 (5 bases). Trimming shortened V by 2 bases and J by 5 bases, and 18 bases separated the two germline ends. CDR1 MNHEY and CDR2 SMNVEV come from the germline V gene (reference sequence). CDR3 length: 17 amino acids. CDR3 sequence (DNA): TGTGCCAGCAGTTTAGGAACGGTTAGAAAGGGGACCGGGGAGCTGTTTTTT. Translating gives CASSLGTVRKGTGELFF.

The V call is TRBV7-2, the J call TRBJ1-5; 12 bases align to TRBD1. Trimming cost V 1 base and J 6 bases; bases outside gene matches: 7. Germline V lookup: CDR1 SGHTA, CDR2 FQGNSA. The CDR3 covers 17 residues. Written as DNA, the CDR3 is TGTGCCAGCAGCTTAGTTGGGACAGGGGGCGCGGTTCAGCCCCAGCATTTT. Its translation is CASSLVGTGGAVQPQHF.

The chain employs TRBV25-1 and TRBJ1-2; the D gene is possibly TRBD1 (6 bases). Germline-derived CDR1 and CDR2 are MGHDK and SYGVNS. CDR3 length: 12 amino acids. V lost 8 bases and J 8 bases, leaving 15 bases between the germline ends. Here the CDR3 DNA reads TGTGCCAGCTCGAAGGGGGGGTTCGGCTACACCTTC. Translating gives CASSKGGFGYTF.

The J gene is TRBJ2-7, the V gene TRBV14, with D maybe TRBD2 (6 bases). The CDR3 sequence is 17 residues long. Germline loops: CDR1 SGHDN, CDR2 FVKESK. Trimming took off 4 bases at V and 6 bases at J, with 25 bases between the two ends. CDR3 in amino acids: CASSRPPAGLFGGEQYF. The CDR3 DNA sequence: TGTGCCAGCAGCCGGCCTCCAGCGGGTCTCTTTGGGGGCGAGCAGTACTTC.

A few counts support this clone. This chain connects TRBV5-5 to TRBJ2-2; 10 bases match TRBD2. CDR3 size: 18 residues. CDR1 SGHKS and CDR2 YYEKEE come from the germline V gene (reference sequence). The V and J ends lost 8 bases and 0 bases, in that order; junction bases with no gene match: 13. CDR3 region: CARTSGRYEPSNTGELFF. The CDR3 DNA reads TGTGCCAGGACTAGCGGGCGTTACGAACCTTCGAACACCGGGGAGCTGTTTTTT.

This rearrangement joins TRBV6-6 to TRBJ2-2, with 7 bases aligning to TRBD2. Looked up from germline, CDR1 is MNHNY and CDR2 is SVGAGI (reference sequence). Germline trimming cut 11 bases from V and 3 bases from J; bases unmatched to any gene: 6. The CDR3 is 13 amino acids. CDR3 sequence reads: CAAQRDYTGELFF. The CDR3 DNA sequence: TGTGCCGCCCAGCGGGATTACACCGGGGAGCTGTTTTTT.

This clone was detected once. The chain combines TRBV10-3 with TRBJ2-5, with D possibly matching TRBD1 (6 bases). Per the germline V gene, CDR1 is ENHRY and CDR2 is SYGVKD. This CDR3 region has 15 residues. V was clipped by 0 bases and J by 7 bases, with 15 bases between them. CDR3 DNA sequence: TGTGCCATCAGTGAGTCTCTGGGGGCATGGGGGACCCAGTACTTC. Translation gives CAISESLGAWGTQYF.

The rearrangement links TRBV2 to TRBJ1-2; 7 bases map to TRBD1. J gave up 4 bases and V 3 bases, and 5 bases lay outside the gene matches. The CDR3 is made up of 14 amino acids. CDR1 and CDR2 (germline): SNHLY, FYNNEI. CDR3 in amino acids: CASSDGTDLYGYTF. CDR3 in DNA: TGTGCCAGCAGTGATGGGACAGACCTCTATGGCTACACCTTC.

This clone has more than one count but fewer than ten. The chain couples TRBV27 to TRBJ1-2; D uncertain. Germline V gene sequence: CDR1 MNHEY, CDR2 SMNVEV (reference sequence). CDR3 length: 15 amino acids. The V gene lost 5 bases and the J gene lost 2 bases, with 15 bases spanning the gap. CDR3: CASSQNPGKNYGYTF. The CDR3 DNA sequence: TGTGCCAGCAGTCAAAACCCCGGGAAGAACTATGGCTACACCTTC.

This clone has only one observation. The chain is built from TRBV15 and TRBJ1-2; 10 bases are shared with TRBD1. The CDR3 length is 15 residues. Germline loops: CDR1 LNHNV, CDR2 YYDKDF (reference sequence). V trimming: 5 bases; J trimming: 7 bases; junction bases outside the gene matches: 10. CDR3 coding DNA: TGTGCCACCAGCGGCGCCGGGACAGGGGAGGCTGGCTACACCTTC. Translating it yields CATSGAGTGEAGYTF.

The chain has TRBV6-4 and TRBJ1-1; TRBD1 matches 8 bases. Germline V CDR1 and CDR2: MRHNA, SNTAGT. CDR3 length equals 14 residues. Losses at the gene ends were 5 bases for V and 1 base for J; bases not matched to a gene: 3. This CDR3 is CASSYTGGNTEAFF. CDR3 coding DNA: TGTGCCAGCAGTTACACAGGGGGGAACACTGAAGCTTTCTTT.

The chain uses TRBV9 and TRBJ1-2; D perhaps matches TRBD1 (6 bases). This CDR3 region has 13 residues. Trimming removed 7 bases from V and 7 bases from J, with 17 bases in between. Germline CDR1 SGDLS, CDR2 YYNGEE. The CDR3 DNA follows: TGTGCCAGCGGGGACACCGCCCGGAGTGGCTACACCTTC. It codes for CASGDTARSGYTF. The entire variable domain, with the rest obtained from reference TRBV9 and TRBJ1-2, is as follows: DSGVTQTPKHLITATGQRVTLRCSPRSGDLSVYWYQQSLDQGLQFLIQYYNGEERAKGNILERFSAQQFPDLHSELNLSSLELGDSALYFCASGDTARSGYTFGSGTRLTVV.

Here the CDR3 DNA reads TGTGCCAGCAGCGTAGATGGGACACCGAACACTGAAGCTTTCTTT. It specifies CASSVDGTPNTEAFF. The genes are TRBV9 and TRBJ1-1, with D tentatively TRBD1 (6 bases). V gave up 0 bases and J gave up 1 base, with 10 bases separating them. CDR3 size: 15 residues. Looked up from germline, CDR1 is SGDLS and CDR2 is YYNGEE.

V gene TRBV29-1 combines with J gene TRBJ2-7; D uncertain. CDR3 length: 12 amino acids. Trimming took 3 bases from V and 7 from J, leaving 13 bases between them. From germline, CDR1 is SQVTM and CDR2 ANQGSEA. The DNA of the CDR3 is TGCAGCGTTGAGACCCAGCGACGGGAGCAGTACTTC. This codes for CSVETQRREQYF.

The rearrangement uses TRBV15 and TRBJ2-2; D is ambiguous. CDR1 and CDR2 from the germline V gene are LNHNV and YYDKDF (reference sequence). This CDR3 contains 14 residues. Trimming shortened V by 4 bases and J by 4 bases, and 10 bases separated the two germline ends. CDR3 amino acids: CATSTDWATGELFF. CDR3 nucleotide sequence: TGTGCCACCAGCACCGATTGGGCCACCGGGGAGCTGTTTTTT.

V usage is TRBV5-5 and J usage is TRBJ2-2; TRBD1 is a possible D gene (6 bases). Germline V CDR1 and CDR2: SGHKS, YYEKEE (reference sequence). This CDR3 is 14 amino acids long. Trimming took off 3 bases at V and 3 bases at J, with 9 bases between the two ends. This CDR3 is CASSYRAYTGELFF. In DNA, the CDR3 is TGTGCCAGCAGCTACAGGGCGTACACCGGGGAGCTGTTTTTT.

The chain joins TRBV15 to TRBJ2-7; D perhaps matches TRBD1 (5 bases). Germline CDR1 is LNHNV and CDR2 is YYDKDF (reference sequence). V lost 5 bases and J 4 bases, leaving 18 bases between the germline ends. The CDR3 extends over 15 amino acids. DNA of the CDR3: TGTGCCACCAGCCCGGACCCGGTGGCAGGGTACGAGCAGTACTTC. Protein sequence: CATSPDPVAGYEQYF.

The chain couples TRBV6-1 to TRBJ1-5, with D hard to call. CDR3 size: 18 residues. The V gene's germline CDR1 is MNHNS and CDR2 SASEGT. Trimming removed 2 bases from V and 0 bases from J, with 17 bases in between. CDR3 bases: TGTGCCAGCAGTGAAACGGGTCAGACTTACCTTAGCAATCAGCCCCAGCATTTT. It encodes CASSETGQTYLSNQPQHF.

This clone was observed once. This chain connects TRBV12-2 to TRBJ2-5; the DNA was not used to check the table's D call, TRBD2. TRBV12-2 is termed a pseudogene. This CDR3 has 15 residues. CDR3 in DNA: TGTGCAAGTCGCTTAGGCGACCTAGTAAAAGAGACCCAGTACTTC. Protein product: CASRLGDLVKETQYF.

The V and J genes are TRBV27 and TRBJ1-2; D is unresolved. Trimming shortened V by 2 bases and J by 4 bases, and 8 bases separated the two germline ends. The CDR3 is made up of 13 amino acids. CDR1 is MNHEY, CDR2 SMNVEV, per germline (reference sequence). CDR3 DNA: TGTGCCAGCAGTTTAGCAGGTTCCTATGGCTACACCTTC. Amino acid sequence: CASSLAGSYGYTF.

This clone was detected only a few times. V gene TRBV5-1 combines with J gene TRBJ1-6; D gene uncertain. Looked up from germline, CDR1 is SGHRS and CDR2 is YFSETQ. This CDR3 is 13 amino acids long. Trimming cost V 4 bases and J 7 bases, with 9 bases left between them. The CDR3 is CASSAWANSPLHF. The CDR3 coding sequence is TGCGCCAGCAGCGCATGGGCCAATTCACCCCTCCACTTT. The variable domain in full, with the rest retrieved from reference TRBV5-1 and TRBJ1-6, is KAGVTQTPRYLIKTRGQQVTLSCSPISGHRSVSWYQQTPGQGLQFLFEYFSETQRNKGNFPGRFSGRQFSNSRSEMNVSTLELGDSALYLCASSAWANSPLHFGNGTRLTVT.

The chain has TRBV4-1 and TRBJ2-3; 7 nucleotides align to TRBD2. Germline V gives CDR1 MGHRA, CDR2 YSYEKL. The CDR3 extends over 14 amino acids. V trimming: 7 bases; J trimming: 5 bases; junction bases outside the gene matches: 9. The CDR3 nucleotides read TGCGCCAGCAAAGCCCCGGGGGGTGGAGATACGCAGTATTTT. This codes for CASKAPGGGDTQYF.

V usage is TRBV18 and J usage is TRBJ2-3; D is uncertain. The CDR3 has 14 residues. Germline loops: CDR1 KGHSH, CDR2 LQKENI. V lost 0 bases, J lost 3 bases, and 7 bases lay in between. This CDR3 is CASSPPERTDTQYF. The CDR3 nucleotides are TGTGCCAGCTCACCACCGGAGAGGACAGATACGCAGTATTTT.

The chain uses TRBV6-6 and TRBJ1-1; the D gene is possibly TRBD1 (6 bases). Trimming took 2 bases from V and 1 from J, leaving 11 bases between them. This CDR3 region has 15 residues. In germline, CDR1 is MNHNY, CDR2 SVGAGI (reference sequence). The CDR3 nucleotides are TGTGCCAGCAGTTACGGGGGCTTGGGGAACACTGAAGCTTTCTTT. It encodes CASSYGGLGNTEAFF.

The genes are TRBV30 and TRBJ2-7, with 7 bases that match TRBD1. The germline gives CDR1 GTSNPN, CDR2 SVGIG (reference sequence). This CDR3 is 19 amino acids long. The V segment lost 0 bases and the J segment 5 bases; nucleotides outside the gene matches: 22. The CDR3 loop reads CAWSVLGAISRGKLDEQYF. Written as DNA, the CDR3 is TGTGCCTGGAGTGTTTTAGGGGCGATTTCCAGGGGGAAACTCGACGAGCAGTACTTC.

The chain uses TRBV10-2 and TRBJ2-7; D is possibly TRBD1 (5 bases). The V end was cut by 6 bases, the J end by 4 bases, with 13 bases between. This CDR3 region has 13 residues. CDR1 WSHSY and CDR2 SAAADI come from the germline V gene. The CDR3 region is CASRLGLPYEQYF. The CDR3 DNA follows: TGCGCCAGCAGACTGGGGCTCCCATACGAGCAGTACTTC.